This T cell receptor (beta chain) was sequenced in a study of PD-1 blockade in mismatch repair-deficient tumors. TCRdb's table, derived via immunoSEQ multiplex PCR, lists solely in-frame clones and lacks some. Among some 85,000 clones listed, 80% to 90% were seen once. The germline V gene has CDR1 LNHDA and CDR2 SQIVND (reference sequence). This CDR3 spans 16 amino acids. With 5 bases clipped from V and 3 bases from J, the junction kept 9 bases outside the gene matches. This clone has more than one count but fewer than ten. The rearrangement links TRBV19 to TRBJ2-3; 9 bases map to TRBD1. This clonotype was sampled from an adult with mismatch repair-deficient cancer. Source: peripheral blood, taken 44 weeks after starting pembrolizumab. The CDR3 DNA reads TGTGCCAGTAGTCCAAACAGGGGGCAGGGTACAGATACGCAGTATTTT. The encoded protein is CASSPNRGQGTDTQYF. The whole variable domain, filled in from reference TRBV19 and TRBJ2-3, reads DGGITQSPKYLFRKEGQNVTLSCEQNLNHDAMYWYRQDPGQGLRLIYYSQIVNDFQKGDIAEGYSVSREKKESFPLTVTSAQKNPTAFYLCASSPNRGQGTDTQYFGPGTRLTVL.